These 30 T cell receptor beta chains share one sample of origin, sequenced in a study of cytomegalovirus exposure and HLA in healthy donors. The primer mix had 60 Vbeta and 13 Jbeta primers. Method: immunoSEQ multiplex PCR; TCRdb's copy keeps in-frame clones and lacks some. The sample gives about 110,000 clones, around 73% of which show up once; 7.8% is in the top ten. Sequenced input: PBMCs. The receptor source for this set is a man aged 30 to 45 in good health and CMV-seronegative.

The V call is TRBV5-1, the J call TRBJ2-1, with D perhaps matching TRBD2 (7 bases). CDR3 length: 15 amino acids. V was clipped by 4 bases and J by 10 bases, with 21 bases between them. The germline gives CDR1 SGHRS, CDR2 YFSETQ. CDR3 amino acids: CASSPTGGSDGEQFF. CDR3 sequence (DNA): TGCGCCAGCAGCCCAACGGGGGGCTCGGACGGGGAGCAGTTCTTC.

DNA for the CDR3: TGCGCCAGCAGCCGGGACAGGGGGGGGACCCAGTACTTC. Amino acid sequence: CASSRDRGGTQYF. The genes are TRBV5-1 and TRBJ2-5; 11 bases fit TRBD1. The CDR3 is 13 residues long. Losses at the gene ends were 4 bases for V and 7 bases for J; bases not matched to a gene: 3. In germline, CDR1 is SGHRS, CDR2 YFSETQ.

J is TRBJ1-2 and V is TRBV6-1; tentative D call: TRBD1 (5 bases). Germline V gene sequence: CDR1 MNHNS, CDR2 SASEGT. The V end was cut by 3 bases, the J end by 1 base, with 9 bases between. CDR3 length: 14 amino acids. Written as DNA, the CDR3 is TGTGCCAGCAGTGAGGGGCAGGGTAACTATGGCTACACCTTC. Translation: CASSEGQGNYGYTF.

Of note for this clone: The sample carries other DNA sequences with the same CDR3. The rearrangement links TRBV5-4 to TRBJ1-1; 7 bases line up with TRBD1. In germline, CDR1 is SGHNT, CDR2 YYREEE (reference sequence). The CDR3 is made up of 14 amino acids. Unmatched junction bases numbered 4, after V lost 4 bases and J lost 1 base. The CDR3 region is CASSLRDRNTEAFF. DNA of the CDR3: TGTGCCAGCAGCCTCCGGGACAGGAACACTGAAGCTTTCTTT.

The chain carries TRBV18 and TRBJ2-2; 7 nucleotides line up with TRBD1. Germline V gene sequence: CDR1 KGHSH, CDR2 LQKENI. The CDR3 is 16 residues long. The junction had 12 bases not matched to a gene; V was cut back by 3 bases and J by 8 bases. The DNA of the CDR3 is TGTGCCAGCTCACCGACCGGGACAGCGATAGGGGGGGAGCTGTTTTTT. Translated, it gives CASSPTGTAIGGELFF.

This chain links TRBV9 with TRBJ1-2, with TRBD1 identical over 10 bases. The CDR3 totals 15 residues. V lost 4 bases, J lost 0 bases, and 3 bases stayed unmatched. Looked up from germline, CDR1 is SGDLS and CDR2 is YYNGEE. The DNA of the CDR3 is TGTGCCAGCAGCAGACAGGGGGCGACTAACTATGGCTACACCTTC. Protein sequence: CASSRQGATNYGYTF. Filled out from reference TRBV9 and TRBJ1-2, the complete variable domain reads DSGVTQTPKHLITATGQRVTLRCSPRSGDLSVYWYQQSLDQGLQFLIQYYNGEERAKGNILERFSAQQFPDLHSELNLSSLELGDSALYFCASSRQGATNYGYTFGSGTRLTVV.

This clone was seen more than once but under ten times. This chain connects TRBV10-3 to TRBJ2-7; tentatively, D is TRBD1 (6 bases). Germline CDR1 ENHRY, CDR2 SYGVKD. The CDR3 runs 12 residues. The V end lost 5 bases, the J end lost 4 bases, and 9 bases lay between the germline ends. This chain's CDR3 is CAISTQGYEQYF. CDR3 nucleotides: TGTGCCATCAGTACACAGGGATACGAGCAGTACTTC.

This chain links TRBV28 with TRBJ2-7; D is possibly TRBD1 (6 bases). V lost 2 bases to trimming and J lost 0 bases, with 11 bases between them. The CDR3 spans 15 residues. Germline-derived CDR1 and CDR2 are MDHEN and SYDVKM. The CDR3 sequence: CASSLARQASYEQYF. In DNA form, the CDR3 reads TGTGCCAGCAGTTTAGCGAGACAGGCCTCCTACGAGCAGTACTTC. Drawing the rest from reference TRBV28 and TRBJ2-7, the complete variable domain is DVKVTQSSRYLVKRTGEKVFLECVQDMDHENMFWYRQDPGLGLRLIYFSYDVKMKEKGDIPEGYSVSREKKERFSLILESASTNQTSMYLCASSLARQASYEQYFGPGTRLTVT.

The V and J genes are TRBV29-1 and TRBJ2-3; maybe TRBD2 (6 bases). Germline values: CDR1 SQVTM, CDR2 ANQGSEA. The CDR3 is 10 amino acids. Trimming took off 7 bases at V and 6 bases at J, with 8 bases between the two ends. The CDR3 is CSGGVDTQYF. The DNA of the CDR3 is TGCAGCGGGGGGGTGGATACGCAGTATTTT.

This clone showed up just a few times. The chain recombines TRBV2 with TRBJ1-1; no firm D call. The CDR3 has 14 amino acids. Germline values: CDR1 SNHLY, CDR2 FYNNEI. Between the trimmed V and J ends, which lost 2 bases and 1 base, there was a span of 8 bases. The DNA for the CDR3 is TGTGCCAGCAGTGAAACTTCTAGGAACACTGAAGCTTTCTTT. Translating gives CASSETSRNTEAFF.

The chain carries TRBV7-2 and TRBJ2-7, with 12 bases matching TRBD2. CDR1 and CDR2 (germline): SGHTA, FQGNSA. Germline trimming cut 4 bases from V and 2 bases from J; bases unmatched to any gene: 3. The CDR3 length is 15 residues. This chain's CDR3 is CASSSTSGGPYEQYF. The CDR3 DNA reads as TGTGCCAGCAGCTCGACTAGCGGGGGCCCCTACGAGCAGTACTTC.

J is TRBJ2-3 and V is TRBV27; 9 positions agree with TRBD2. The V gene's germline CDR1 is MNHEY and CDR2 SMNVEV (reference sequence). The CDR3 contains 16 residues. V lost 6 bases and J lost 0; bases outside the gene matches: 7. In DNA, the CDR3 is TGTGCCAGCAGGACTAGCGGTCCTCTGAGCACAGATACGCAGTATTTT. This codes for CASRTSGPLSTDTQYF.

Only one count was recorded for this clone. The chain carries TRBV4-1 and TRBJ1-5; D is possibly TRBD1 (6 bases). CDR1 and CDR2 (germline): MGHRA, YSYEKL. This CDR3 has 15 amino acids. Trimming left V 0 bases short and J 4 bases short, with 10 bases between. The CDR3 sequence is CASSQEQGINQPQHF. The CDR3 nucleotides are TGCGCCAGCAGCCAAGAGCAGGGGATAAATCAGCCCCAGCATTTT.

The V gene is TRBV7-9, the J gene TRBJ1-4; TRBD1 aligns across 10 bases. Germline V gives CDR1 SEHNR, CDR2 FQNEAQ (reference sequence). This CDR3 comprises 16 residues. V was clipped by 4 bases and J by 1 base; unmatched bases: 3. The CDR3 spells CASSSGTGVTNEKLFF. DNA of the CDR3: TGTGCCAGCAGCTCCGGGACAGGGGTAACTAATGAAAAACTGTTTTTT.

This clone was picked up one time. The chain joins TRBV11-2 to TRBJ2-2; 8 bases are a match to TRBD1. Germline V gives CDR1 SGHAT, CDR2 FQNNGV. The CDR3 contains 17 residues. V lost 3 bases to trimming and J lost 5 bases; unmatched junction nucleotides: 11. The CDR3 sequence: CASSFQTGARITGELFF. The CDR3 coding sequence is TGTGCCAGCAGCTTCCAGACAGGGGCACGTATTACCGGGGAGCTGTTTTTT.

The chain is built from TRBV29-1 and TRBJ2-5, with no clear D. Germline assignment: CDR1 SQVTM and CDR2 ANQGSEA. V was clipped by 4 bases and J by 4 bases, with 7 bases between them. The CDR3 is made up of 11 amino acids. For the CDR3, the DNA is TGCAGCGTTGGTGTGAGAGAGACCCAGTACTTC. This codes for CSVGVRETQYF.

The chain recombines TRBV19 with TRBJ1-6; no firm D call. Trimming cost V 3 bases and J 7 bases, with 10 bases left between them. Germline values: CDR1 LNHDA, CDR2 SQIVND (reference sequence). The CDR3 has 14 residues. The CDR3 protein is CASSITGMNSPLHF. In DNA form, the CDR3 reads TGTGCCAGTAGTATTACCGGTATGAATTCACCCCTCCACTTT.

This rearrangement joins TRBV7-9 to TRBJ2-7; D might be TRBD2 (6 bases). The V end was cut by 1 base, the J end by 5 bases, with 12 bases between. Germline CDR1 and CDR2: SEHNR and FQNEAQ (reference sequence). CDR3 length: 14 residues. Here the CDR3 reads CASSLEREFDEQYF. CDR3 sequence (DNA): TGTGCCAGCAGCTTAGAACGGGAGTTCGACGAGCAGTACTTC.

The rearrangement links TRBV28 to TRBJ2-1; 7 bases match TRBD1. V shed 5 bases and J 0 bases; nucleotides not matched to a gene: 4. CDR1 and CDR2 (germline): MDHEN, SYDVKM. The CDR3 consists of 15 residues. This chain's CDR3 is CASSTRDSSYNEQFF. CDR3 DNA: TGTGCCAGCAGTACCCGGGACAGCTCCTACAATGAGCAGTTCTTC.

V is TRBV5-8 and J is TRBJ2-7; 11 bases are a match to TRBD1. V lost 3 bases, J lost 4 bases, and 3 bases stayed unmatched. Germline loops: CDR1 SGHTS, CDR2 YDEGEE. The CDR3 length is 14 residues. Here the CDR3 DNA reads TGTGCCAGCAGCTGGGGACAGGGGGAGTACGAGCAGTACTTC. The encoded protein is CASSWGQGEYEQYF.

The genes are TRBV5-1 and TRBJ2-7; 9 nucleotides align to TRBD1. The germline gives CDR1 SGHRS, CDR2 YFSETQ. The ends lost 4 bases at V and 6 bases at J; junction bases unmatched: 11. The CDR3 covers 15 residues. The CDR3 sequence is CASSEGTGLGREQYF. CDR3 DNA: TGCGCCAGCAGCGAAGGGACAGGGTTGGGCCGCGAGCAGTACTTC.

The chain is built from TRBV5-1 and TRBJ2-3; D gene ambiguous. Trimming shortened V by 0 bases and J by 1 base, and 12 bases separated the two germline ends. This CDR3 contains 16 residues. CDR1 is SGHRS and CDR2 is YFSETQ in the germline V gene. Here the CDR3 reads CASSLDAFMGTDTQYF. In DNA, the CDR3 is TGCGCCAGCAGCTTGGACGCGTTTATGGGCACAGATACGCAGTATTTT.

CDR3: CASSPRVANTGELFF. The CDR3 DNA reads as TGTGCCAGCAGTCCACGGGTGGCGAACACCGGGGAGCTGTTTTTT. V and J are TRBV6-1 and TRBJ2-2; D is ambiguous. CDR1 and CDR2 from the germline V gene are MNHNS and SASEGT. The CDR3 spans 15 residues. Trimming took off 5 bases at V and 0 bases at J, with 10 bases between the two ends.

This chain links TRBV4-1 with TRBJ2-7, with TRBD1 matching over 7 bases. Germline V gene sequence: CDR1 MGHRA, CDR2 YSYEKL. Trimming removed 3 bases from V and 3 bases from J; junction bases left unmatched: 8. The CDR3 has 15 amino acids. In nucleotides, the CDR3 is TGCGCCAGCAGCCAGTCCCCGTGGGACAGCTACGAGCAGTACTTC. Translated, it gives CASSQSPWDSYEQYF.

This chain connects TRBV6-1 to TRBJ2-4; 11 bases are a match to TRBD2. The CDR3 length is 15 residues. Germline CDR1 is MNHNS and CDR2 is SASEGT. Trimming removed 2 bases from V and 9 bases from J; junction bases left unmatched: 6. The CDR3 bases are TGTGCCAGCAGTGAACTAGCGGGGGGATTCGGCATTCAGTACTTC. Amino acid sequence: CASSELAGGFGIQYF.

This chain uses TRBV6-6 with TRBJ2-2; a possible D gene is TRBD2 (6 bases). CDR1 and CDR2 (germline): MNHNY, SVGAGI (reference sequence). The CDR3 totals 15 residues. V lost 2 bases, J lost 2 bases, and 9 bases lay in between. The CDR3 DNA reads TGTGCCAGCAGTTACGGGACTCCTAACACCGGGGAGCTGTTTTTT. Translating gives CASSYGTPNTGELFF.

This chain links TRBV2 with TRBJ2-5; TRBD1 is a possible D gene (6 bases). Trimming pared 1 base from V and 9 bases from J, leaving 15 bases between. This CDR3 spans 14 amino acids. Germline V lookup: CDR1 SNHLY, CDR2 FYNNEI. The CDR3 region is CASSEVDSKRPQYF. CDR3 coding DNA: TGTGCCAGCAGTGAAGTGGACAGCAAGAGACCCCAGTACTTC.

The chain carries TRBV19 and TRBJ2-7; D is perhaps TRBD2 (6 bases). Between the trimmed V and J ends, which lost 5 bases and 6 bases, there was a span of 17 bases. This CDR3 comprises 14 residues. Germline CDR1 reads LNHDA; CDR2 reads SQIVND (reference sequence). Here the CDR3 DNA reads TGTGCCAGTAGTCTTACTTCGGGGGTAGGCGAGCAGTACTTC. Encoded protein: CASSLTSGVGEQYF.

The chain combines TRBV6-1 with TRBJ2-7; 9 nucleotides agree with TRBD2. This CDR3 is 16 amino acids long. Trimming at V came to 2 bases and at J to 5 bases, leaving 10 bases not matched to a gene. Germline CDR1 is MNHNS and CDR2 is SASEGT. The CDR3 is CASSERGSGSLDEQYF. The CDR3 coding sequence is TGTGCCAGCAGTGAAAGGGGTAGCGGGAGCCTCGACGAGCAGTACTTC.

V and J are TRBV30 and TRBJ1-4; D perhaps matches TRBD1 (5 bases). Trimming took off 7 bases at V and 8 bases at J, with 17 bases between the two ends. Germline V CDR1 and CDR2: GTSNPN, SVGIG (reference sequence). The CDR3 runs to 13 residues. The CDR3 DNA sequence: TGTGCCTCGGCGCCCAGGGAGGAAGAAAAACTGTTTTTT. Protein sequence: CASAPREEEKLFF.